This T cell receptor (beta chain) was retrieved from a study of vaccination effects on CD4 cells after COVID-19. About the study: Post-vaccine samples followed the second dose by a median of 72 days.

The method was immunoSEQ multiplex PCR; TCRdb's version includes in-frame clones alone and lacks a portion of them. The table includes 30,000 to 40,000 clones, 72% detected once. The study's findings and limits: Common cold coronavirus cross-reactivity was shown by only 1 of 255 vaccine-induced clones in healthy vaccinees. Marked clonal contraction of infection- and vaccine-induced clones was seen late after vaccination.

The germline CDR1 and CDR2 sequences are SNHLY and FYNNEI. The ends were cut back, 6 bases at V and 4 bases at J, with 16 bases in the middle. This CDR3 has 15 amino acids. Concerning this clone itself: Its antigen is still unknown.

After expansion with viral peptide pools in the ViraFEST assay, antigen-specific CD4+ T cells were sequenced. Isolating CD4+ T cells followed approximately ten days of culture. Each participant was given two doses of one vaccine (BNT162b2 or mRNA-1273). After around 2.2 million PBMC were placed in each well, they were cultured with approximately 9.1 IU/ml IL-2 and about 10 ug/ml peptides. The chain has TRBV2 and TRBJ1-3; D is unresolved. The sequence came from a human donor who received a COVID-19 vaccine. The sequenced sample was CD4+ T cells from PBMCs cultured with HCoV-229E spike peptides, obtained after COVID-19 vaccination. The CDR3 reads CASRDLRGLGNTIYF. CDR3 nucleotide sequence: TGTGCCAGCAGGGACCTTCGGGGTCTCGGAAACACCATATATTTT.